This TCR beta chain was obtained from a study of blood T cell repertoires in COVID-19. Study in general: Both acute and convalescent COVID-19 samples were obtained from the United States, Italy and Spain.

The V and J ends lost 5 bases and 5 bases, in that order; junction bases with no gene match: 10. Per germline, CDR1 SGHRS and CDR2 YFSETQ. The CDR3 consists of 16 residues. In Seattle, patients joined the study during active infection and were tracked longitudinally. A single count supports this clone. As processed by the authors: Amplified reference gene primers provided the basis for estimating nucleated cell counts. The repertoire was sequenced with immunoSEQ multiplex PCR; TCRdb's copy has only in-frame clones and lacks some. The V and J calls and the clone size are those of that table, but D and trimming were determined from the DNA. The sample lists over 450,000 clones, roughly nine tenths occurring once.

Sequenced input: peripheral blood. This rearrangement joins TRBV5-1 to TRBJ1-2, with 12 bases that match TRBD1. The origin of this receptor is a woman between 50 and 59 years old with COVID-19, enrolled during active disease. The CDR3 nucleotides read TGCGCCAGCAGAACGTCCGGGACAGGGGGCGGATATGGCTACACCTTC. Translated, it gives CASRTSGTGGGYGYTF.